A single sample gave rise to the 25 T cell receptor beta chains below, sequenced in a study of circulating CD8 cells and anti-PD-1 response in melanoma. Live CD3+CD8+TCRalphabeta+ cells were sorted into four subsets by PD-1 and/or TIGIT. Using around 14 ng of total RNA, TCR libraries were made with the QIAseq Immune Repertoire TCR panel. TCRdb re-analysed the reads in MiXCR, keeping a single row per CDR3 protein. The sample holds some 460 distinct CDR3 sequences, 5% to 6.5% seen once. Sequencing was performed on CD8+ T cells from PBMCs, taken at baseline or after one month of anti-PD-1 therapy (not recorded which). The receptors originated from a human donor with melanoma.

Judged by abundance, this clonotype is medium-sized (0.01 to 0.1%). The chain employs TRBV5-1 and TRBJ2-7, with D hard to call. This CDR3 spans 15 amino acids. The V end was cut by 3 bases, the J end by 3 bases, with 16 bases between. CDR1 is SGHRS, CDR2 YFSETQ, per germline. In nucleotides, the CDR3 is TGCGCCAGCAGCTCCCTACCCCGCTCCGACTACGAGCAGTACTTC. It codes for CASSSLPRSDYEQYF.

V and J are TRBV20-1 and TRBJ2-7, with D perhaps assigned TRBD1 or TRBD2 (5 bases each). V was cut by 0 bases and J by 2 bases, with 17 bases left in between. The CDR3 has 16 residues. Per the germline V gene, CDR1 is DFQATT and CDR2 is SNEGSKA (reference sequence). The CDR3: CSARDVEGIETYEQYF. CDR3 nucleotide sequence: TGCAGTGCTAGAGATGTAGAGGGGATAGAGACCTACGAGCAGTACTTC.

This clonotype is labeled hyperexpanded. The chain is built from TRBV7-9 and TRBJ2-1, with TRBD2 as a possible D gene (5 bases). Germline lookup yields CDR1 SEHNR and CDR2 FQNEAQ (reference sequence). This CDR3 is built from 16 residues. V was shortened by 5 bases and J by 0 bases, with 14 bases between the two germline ends. The CDR3 loop reads CASSGLRGSSYNEQFF. Written as DNA, the CDR3 is TGTGCCAGCAGCGGGCTACGGGGTAGCTCCTACAATGAGCAGTTCTTC.

Judged by abundance, this clonotype is large. The V gene is TRBV24-1, the J gene TRBJ2-1; TRBD1 matches 8 bases. Germline V CDR1 and CDR2: KGHDR, SFDVKD. J was trimmed by 6 bases and V by 2 bases; bases with no gene match: 8. The CDR3 sequence is 16 residues long. The CDR3 reads CATSDSGTGEINEQFF. The CDR3 DNA reads TGTGCCACCAGTGATTCCGGGACAGGAGAAATCAATGAGCAGTTCTTC.

This clonotype has only a few counts. The V gene is TRBV20-1, the J gene TRBJ1-5, with D perhaps TRBD1 (5 bases). CDR1 DFQATT and CDR2 SNEGSKA come from the germline V gene (reference sequence). The CDR3 runs 15 residues. Trimming took off 0 bases at V and 6 bases at J, with 15 bases between the two ends. The DNA for the CDR3 is TGCAGTGCTAGAGATCGGGGGGATGCTGGTCAGCCCCAGCATTTT. It specifies CSARDRGDAGQPQHF.

This clonotype was counted a few times. The V gene is TRBV12-3 or TRBV12-4, the J gene TRBJ2-2; tentatively, D is TRBD2 (5 bases). Trimming cost V 6 bases and J 4 bases, with 15 bases left between them. The CDR3 loop spans 15 amino acids. CDR3 nucleotide sequence: TGTGCCAGCAGCCGCGGACGGGGATTCACCGGGGAGCTGTTTTTT. Protein: CASSRGRGFTGELFF.

Comment on this clonotype: This clone may be a read error of a much larger clone one base away. The CDR3 end shows no conserved phenylalanine or tryptophan, and so a read error is likely. V usage is TRBV7-9 and J usage is TRBJ2-7; D is undetermined. In germline, CDR1 is SEHNR, CDR2 FQNEAQ (reference sequence). The V and J ends lost 1 base and 7 bases respectively, with 11 bases between them. The CDR3 contains 13 residues. The CDR3 DNA reads as TGTGCCAGCAGCTTAGATAATCGGGCTGAGCAGTACCTC. Protein sequence: CASSLDNRAEQYL.

This clonotype is labeled medium-sized. The J gene is TRBJ2-7, the V gene TRBV6-1; TRBD1 or TRBD2 may be the D gene (6 bases each). CDR1 is MNHNS and CDR2 is SASEGT in the germline V gene. The ends were cut back, 6 bases at V and 0 bases at J, with 9 bases in the middle. This CDR3 is built from 13 residues. The CDR3 here is CASRGGFSYEQYF. CDR3 nucleotides: TGTGCCAGCAGGGGGGGCTTCTCCTACGAGCAGTACTTC.

This clonotype was seen just once. A much larger clone is a single base away; this may be a read error. This sequence joins TRBV5-6 and TRBJ2-7; the match to TRBD1 covers 8 bases. This CDR3 is 15 amino acids long. V lost 0 bases and J lost 4; bases outside the gene matches: 6. Germline values: CDR1 SGHDT, CDR2 YYEEEE. CDR3 sequence reads: CASSLASRGPYEQYF. DNA for the CDR3: TGTGCCAGCAGCTTGGCGTCCAGGGGGCCTTACGAGCAGTACTTC.

By share, this clonotype counts as medium-sized. V usage is TRBV20-1 and J usage is TRBJ2-7, with no clear D. The CDR3 has 14 amino acids. With 0 bases removed from V and 2 bases from J, the gap between germline ends came to 11 bases. Germline lookup yields CDR1 DFQATT and CDR2 SNEGSKA (reference sequence). CDR3 DNA sequence: TGCAGTGCTAGAGAGCCACAGAGAACCTACGAGCAGTACTTC. Protein sequence: CSAREPQRTYEQYF.

This clonotype is medium-sized. The chain couples TRBV28 to TRBJ2-7, with 8 bases matching TRBD2. Germline V gene data show CDR1 as MDHEN and CDR2 as SYDVKM. The junction had 17 bases not matched to a gene; V was cut back by 5 bases and J by 5 bases. This CDR3 is 17 amino acids long. CDR3 coding DNA: TGTGCCAGCAGTGCCACGGCGGGGGGAGAGATCGTAGACGAGCAGTACTTC. Translation gives CASSATAGGEIVDEQYF.

By share, this clonotype counts as medium-sized (0.01 to 0.1%). The chain uses TRBV19 and TRBJ2-7; TRBD2 is a possible D gene (5 bases). Germline CDR1 LNHDA, CDR2 SQIVND (reference sequence). The CDR3 is made up of 14 amino acids. V was shortened by 5 bases and J by 0 bases, with 11 bases between the two germline ends. This chain's CDR3 is CASSPGSASYEQYF. CDR3 in DNA: TGTGCCAGTAGTCCGGGGTCCGCCTCCTACGAGCAGTACTTC.

This clonotype qualifies as medium-sized (0.01 to 0.1%). The V gene is TRBV24-1, the J gene TRBJ2-4; D call uncertain. V dropped 10 bases and J dropped 0 bases, with 12 bases sitting between them. This CDR3 comprises 14 residues. Germline values: CDR1 KGHDR, CDR2 SFDVKD. CDR3 bases: TGTGCCACAAGAGTGATCCTAGCCAAAAACATTCAGTACTTC. Its translation is CATRVILAKNIQYF.

This clonotype ranks as large. This chain connects TRBV28 to TRBJ2-7; 9 nucleotides match TRBD1. CDR3 size: 14 residues. Germline CDR1 reads MDHEN; CDR2 reads SYDVKM. V lost 3 bases to trimming and J lost 4 bases; unmatched junction nucleotides: 4. CDR3 protein: CASSFPGTGYEQYF. The CDR3 DNA is TGTGCCAGCAGTTTCCCCGGGACAGGGTACGAGCAGTACTTC.

In regard to this clonotype: Since a much larger clone is just one base distant, this may be a read error. The rearrangement uses TRBV7-9 and TRBJ2-7; D ambiguous. The germline CDR1 and CDR2 sequences are SEHNR and FQNEAQ (reference sequence). The CDR3 runs to 13 residues. CDR3 residues: CASSLDNRAELYF. The CDR3 nucleotides are TGTGCCAGCAGCTTAGATAATCGGGCTGAGCTGTACTTC.

In its sample, this clonotype ranks as medium-sized. The chain links TRBV29-1 to TRBJ2-1; 14 nucleotides line up with TRBD2. The V segment lost 4 bases and the J segment 8 bases; nucleotides outside the gene matches: 4. The CDR3 is 14 residues long. Germline V gene lookup returns CDR1 SQVTM and CDR2 ANQGSEA. The CDR3 DNA follows: TGCAGCGTTGGACTAGCGGGGGGGCTTGATGAGCAGTTCTTC. Residues: CSVGLAGGLDEQFF.

This clonotype counts as large. V and J are TRBV7-9 and TRBJ2-3, with D possibly being TRBD2 (7 bases). The V and J ends lost 5 bases and 0 bases respectively, with 9 bases between them. The CDR3 is 14 amino acids. Germline CDR1 SEHNR, CDR2 FQNEAQ (reference sequence). The CDR3 sequence is CASSGGASTDTQYF. The CDR3 DNA reads TGTGCCAGCAGCGGGGGGGCTAGCACAGATACGCAGTATTTT.

Sample share makes this clonotype large. V gene TRBV7-9 combines with J gene TRBJ1-1; a weak D match, TRBD1 (5 bases). Trimming cost V 5 bases and J 6 bases, with 10 bases left between them. Germline CDR1 SEHNR, CDR2 FQNEAQ (reference sequence). The CDR3 consists of 12 residues. The CDR3 sequence is CASSSSTAEAFF. CDR3 in DNA: TGTGCCAGCAGCAGCTCGACAGCTGAAGCTTTCTTT.

By share, this clonotype counts as medium-sized. The chain recombines TRBV7-9 with TRBJ2-7; D is ambiguous. CDR3 length: 13 amino acids. CDR1 and CDR2 from the germline V gene are SEHNR and FQNEAQ (reference sequence). V lost 1 base to trimming and J lost 7 bases, with 11 bases between them. The CDR3 spells CASSLDNRAEQYF. CDR3 DNA: TGTGCCAGCAGCTTAGATAATCGGGCTGAGCAGTACTTC.

This clonotype is medium-sized by share. The V and J genes are TRBV7-9 and TRBJ2-1; maybe TRBD2 (6 bases). Germline assignment: CDR1 SEHNR and CDR2 FQNEAQ (reference sequence). The CDR3 extends over 15 amino acids. Trimming removed 4 bases at V and 9 bases at J, with 19 bases between. CDR3 amino acids: CASSSRDFGALEQFF. CDR3 DNA: TGTGCCAGCAGCTCCCGGGACTTCGGGGCCCTTGAGCAGTTCTTC. Full variable domain (outside the CDR3, taken from reference TRBV7-9 and TRBJ2-1): DTGVSQNPRHKITKRGQNVTFRCDPISEHNRLYWYRQTLGQGPEFLTYFQNEAQLEKSRLLSDRFSAERPKGSFSTLEIQRTEQGDSAMYLCASSSRDFGALEQFFGPGTRLTVL.

By its share, this clonotype is medium-sized (0.01 to 0.1%). The rearrangement joins TRBV4-1 to TRBJ2-7; D is undetermined. The CDR3 covers 15 residues. V lost 0 bases to trimming and J lost 0 bases, with 9 bases between them. Germline V gives CDR1 MGHRA, CDR2 YSYEKL. CDR3: CASSQDDLDSYEQYF. The CDR3 nucleotides are TGCGCCAGCAGCCAAGACGACCTGGACTCCTACGAGCAGTACTTC.

Judged by abundance, this clonotype is large. The rearrangement uses TRBV2 and TRBJ2-7, with a possible D match to TRBD2 (6 bases). The germline V gene has CDR1 SNHLY and CDR2 FYNNEI. The V and J ends lost 5 bases and 2 bases respectively, with 7 bases between them. The CDR3 contains 12 residues. CDR3 sequence (DNA): TGTGCCAGCAGTCCGGGGGCCTACGAGCAGTACTTC. Translated: CASSPGAYEQYF.

This clonotype is categorized as large. The rearrangement links TRBV4-1 to TRBJ1-1, with D hard to call. The CDR3 is made up of 12 amino acids. Germline V gene sequence: CDR1 MGHRA, CDR2 YSYEKL. V lost 7 bases and J 3 bases, leaving 9 bases between the germline ends. The CDR3 reads CASIGRDTEAFF. In DNA form, the CDR3 reads TGCGCCAGCATAGGGAGGGACACTGAAGCTTTCTTT.

By frequency in the sample, this clonotype is medium-sized. The chain combines TRBV20-1 with TRBJ2-5; D could derive from TRBD1 or TRBD2 (5 bases each). With 0 bases removed from V and 5 bases from J, the gap between germline ends came to 22 bases. Germline CDR1 and CDR2: DFQATT and SNEGSKA (reference sequence). This CDR3 has 17 residues. The CDR3 DNA reads TGCAGTGCTAGAGATTTTGGGGACCCTAGTAGATTTGAGACCCAGTACTTC. Translating it yields CSARDFGDPSRFETQYF.

By sample fraction, this clonotype is large (0.1 to 1%). The chain joins TRBV4-3 to TRBJ2-4, with 7 bases aligning to TRBD1. This CDR3 has 15 amino acids. Germline lookup yields CDR1 LGHNA and CDR2 YSLEER. Unmatched junction bases numbered 12, after V lost 5 bases and J lost 8 bases. In nucleotides, the CDR3 is TGCGCCAGCAGCACGAACAGGGGTCCCTCTGACATTCAGTACTTC. This codes for CASSTNRGPSDIQYF.